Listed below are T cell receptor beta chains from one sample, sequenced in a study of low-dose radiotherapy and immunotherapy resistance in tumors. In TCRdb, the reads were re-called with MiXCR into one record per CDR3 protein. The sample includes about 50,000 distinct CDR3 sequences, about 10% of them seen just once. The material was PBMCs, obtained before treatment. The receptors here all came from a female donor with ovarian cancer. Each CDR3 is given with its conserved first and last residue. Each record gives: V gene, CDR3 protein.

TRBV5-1	CASSADPPDNEQFF
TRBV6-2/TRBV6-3	CASSYASYLGGGYSPLHF
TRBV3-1	CASSQGTEQYF
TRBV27	CASNTGQGSSPLHF
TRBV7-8	CASSQGSGRGEQFF
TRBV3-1	CASSQSWVNYGYTF
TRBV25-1	CASSEHKQGDTIYF
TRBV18	CASSPLGAGIGQPQHF
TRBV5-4	CASSPSAGSYNEQFF
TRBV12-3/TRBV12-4	CASTVSHRPGEQFF
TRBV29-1	CSVDSGIQYF
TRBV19	CASSYGTPSTEAFF
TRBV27	CASSPFPGTSQHF
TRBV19	CASSVQGANSPLHF
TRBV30	CAWSVRAPGNRPNYGYTF
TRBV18	CASSPLADRSIGELFF
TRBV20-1	CSADAGTGIQETQYF
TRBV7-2	CASSPGQGHNEQFF
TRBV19	CASSIGGPLITDTQYF
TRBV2	CASKVQGLANEQFF
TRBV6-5	CASSTVGGGGSYNEQFF
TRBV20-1	CSASVGYNEQFF
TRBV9	CASSVGRLAGSGELFF
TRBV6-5	CASSYGPKNEQFF
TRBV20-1	CSARGGLNTEAFF
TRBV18	CASSPRMEDTNNSPLHF
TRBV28	CASSRPGTGGSGANVLTF
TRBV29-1	CSVTRSDQETQYF
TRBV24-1	CATSDLKQGNTGELFF
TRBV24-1	CATSDPQGSSDEQYF
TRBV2	CATSTESGNTIYF
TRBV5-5	CASSLAGPGQGAYKGWQYF
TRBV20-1	CSTYTGQEGYGYTF
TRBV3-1	CASSQDHAGTEAFF
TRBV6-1	CASREGRVGNLGYTF
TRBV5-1	CASSTLKSGGITGELFFF
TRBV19	CASSWQNQPQHF
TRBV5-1	CASSYVGEAEAFF
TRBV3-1	CASSQDGGGTEAFF
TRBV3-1	CASSHLGTLSSYEQYF
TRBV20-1	CSASRGGNTEAFF
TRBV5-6	CASSPWPGDYGYTF
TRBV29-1	CSVEEVLAGSEQYF
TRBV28	CATSDRRLTDTQYF
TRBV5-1	CASSLIGSYEQYF
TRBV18	CASSPKERHEQFF
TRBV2	CASSEYRTYEQYF
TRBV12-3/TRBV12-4	CASNLLGNTEAFF